The TCR beta chain under discussion was sequenced for a study of blood T cell repertoires in COVID-19. Overall study context: Sources were T cells, B-cell-depleted T cells, or PBMCs; the material itself was cDNA or gDNA.

Per the study methods: Reference gene primer amplification gave nucleated cell count estimates. Libraries were prepared by immunoSEQ multiplex PCR; TCRdb keeps only in-frame clonotypes and omits some of them. V, J and clone size are those of that table, while D and trimming were read from the DNA. The sample has around 190,000 clones, around nine tenths seen once. J was trimmed by 4 bases and V by 1 base; bases with no gene match: 4. The CDR3 length is 16 residues. CDR1 is SGHKS and CDR2 is YYEKEE in the germline V gene (reference sequence). The chain carries TRBV5-5 and TRBJ2-3; the match to TRBD1 covers 12 bases. The sample taken for sequencing was peripheral blood. This receptor was identified in a man aged 18 to 29 with active or convalescent COVID-19. CDR3 DNA: TGTGCCAGCAGCTTGTCCGGGACAGGGGGCTCAGATACGCAGTATTTT. The encoded protein is CASSLSGTGGSDTQYF.